Here is one T cell receptor beta chain with its context. This receptor's antigen is unknown. This record comes from a study of T cells expressing NK-cell markers (TCRdb year 2020). A note on the overall study: Three sorted T-cell subsets (CD3+CD56+NKG2C+, CD3+CD56+NKG2C- and CD3+CD56-NKG2C+) from fewer than 10 donors had their TCR beta-chain repertoires profiled. Among the eight sequenced donors, seven were HCMV-seropositive and one was HCMV-seronegative. All eight donors whose samples were sequenced were randomly selected healthy volunteers, three of them men and five women. Libraries were sequenced as 2 x 150 bp reads on Illumina HiSeq 2000/2500, MiSeq or NextSeq.

For sequencing, an Illumina HiSeq 2000 was employed. 5'RACE template switching, by which a universal primer site and unique molecular identifiers were added, was used to make TCR beta cDNA libraries. Synthesis of cDNA was primed from the TCR beta constant segment and was followed by two consecutive PCR amplification steps. The original pipeline was this. MIGEC was used to demultiplex reads and group reads by UMI, and MiTCR was used to assemble and quantify clonotypes. To exclude erroneous sequences, only TCR cDNA sequences supported by at least two reads were retained. The tcR package was used for downstream repertoire analysis, and clonotypes were matched between fractions using CDR3 nucleotide sequence together with V segment. VDJmatch was used to annotate antigen specificity against VDJdb, with one amino acid substitution in CDR3 permitted. Through TCRdb reprocessing, the reads give one entry per CDR3 protein sequence; DNA is omitted. TCRdb, not the original authors, processed these V and J calls. The table held for this sample gives about 550,000 distinct CDR3 sequences. Of the sample, roughly 3.4% falls within the top ten clones.

From the cysteine up to the phenylalanine, the CDR3 has a length of 15 residues. No DNA accompanies this entry. The germline V gene yields LGHNA for CDR1 and YNFKEQ for CDR2. HCMV-specific IgG was detected in serum with a commercial ELISA kit to determine HCMV serostatus. Ficoll density gradient centrifugation was used to isolate peripheral blood mononuclear cells from blood. The study at large found these results: It remained unclear whether the expanded NKG2C-expressing T cell clones were specific for HCMV antigens. Those dominant clonotypes were again the most abundant among CD3+CD56-NKG2C+ cells in a handful of donors, at about 25-60.1%. In six donors, the dominant CD3+CD56+NKG2C+ clonotypes ranked among the top 10 CD8+ clonotypes, making up 1.0-7.0% of CD8+ T cells.

What was sequenced was blood T cells: a sorted CD56 or NKG2C T cell subset, CD4+ or CD8+ T cells, or bulk PBMC T cells (not recorded which). Here the chain combines TRBV4-2 and TRBJ2-2. This receptor was obtained from a man younger than 30 in good health. Donor details come from another sample of the same person, matched by shared clones. CDR3 region: CASSQDGLNTGELFF.